This TCR beta chain emerged from a study of T-cell memory formation after mild COVID-19. Whole-study findings and limits: Proof of SARS-CoV-2 specificity was absent for the second-wave clones that crested on day 37. Day 15 to 85 contracting clones showed balanced CD4/CD8; day 15 to 37 expanders favored CD4+. The study found contracting CD4+ clones mainly in CM and EM and contracting CD8+ clones in EMRA.

Constant-segment primers and 5'RACE yielded cDNA libraries for TCR alpha and TCR beta, each carrying sample barcodes and UMIs. TCRdb re-called the 5' RACE reads with MiXCR, one entry per CDR3 protein. The repertoire holds about 140,000 distinct CDR3 sequences, with 13% to 15% as singletons. The CDR3 sequence is 15 residues long. The V end was cut by 1 base, the J end by 1 base, with 11 bases between. The germline gives CDR1 SGHNT, CDR2 YYREEE (reference sequence). Only a few counts were recorded for this clonotype. Antigen specificity is unknown. The chain joins TRBV5-4 to TRBJ2-5; possibly TRBD2 for D (6 bases). This clonotype originated in an adult woman who had mild COVID-19 (a few samples of this study predate the infection). Cell type and time point are not known. Sequencing input: PBMCs or a T cell subset sorted from them (not recorded which). CDR3 loop: CASSLRDWAQETQYF. CDR3 sequence (DNA): TGTGCCAGCAGCTTGCGGGACTGGGCCCAAGAGACCCAGTACTTC.